Listed here is a single TCR beta chain. This sample is drawn from a study of blood T cell repertoires in COVID-19. Study-wide context: Sources were T cells, B-cell-depleted T cells, or PBMCs; the material itself was cDNA or gDNA.

From germline, CDR1 is SGHVS and CDR2 FNYEAQ. This CDR3 comprises 16 residues. The V and J ends lost 5 bases and 1 base, in that order; junction bases with no gene match: 1. Authors' methods: Estimation of nucleated cell counts was performed using reference gene primer amplification. Using immunoSEQ multiplex PCR, the repertoire was profiled, and TCRdb retains in-frame clones only, with some absent. V, J and clone size are those of that table, while D and trimming were read from the DNA. Of around 20,000 clones listed, more than 80% are singletons. This receptor was taken from a human donor in a cohort sampled during active COVID-19. The sequenced sample consisted of peripheral blood. The chain is built from TRBV7-6 and TRBJ2-2, with 13 bases aligning to TRBD2. This CDR3 reads CASSRTSGGNTGELFF. The CDR3 DNA follows: TGTGCCAGCAGCCGGACTAGCGGGGGGAACACCGGGGAGCTGTTTTTT. Based on the CDR3 plus reference TRBV7-6 and TRBJ2-2, the full variable domain is GAGVSQSPRYKVTKRGQDVALRCDPISGHVSLYWYRQALGQGPEFLTYFNYEAQQDKSGLPNDRFSAERPEGSISTLTIQRTEQRDSAMYRCASSRTSGGNTGELFFGEGSRLTVL.